Listed below are T cell receptor beta chains from one sample, sequenced in a study of cytomegalovirus exposure and HLA in healthy donors. This table comes from immunoSEQ multiplex PCR, and its TCRdb copy is limited to in-frame clones, with some not included. The sample's table shows about 49,000 clones. Sequencing was carried out using PBMCs. All receptors come from a man between 18 and 29 years old in good health and CMV-seropositive. The CDR3 runs from the conserved cysteine through the conserved F or W. The D gene is left open where the match is weak.

j_call v_call d_call cdr3_nt cdr3_aa
TRBJ2-5 TRBV5-1 TRBD2 TGCGCCAGCCAAACTAGCGGAAGCCGTCAAGAGACCCAGTACTTC CASQTSGSRQETQYF
TRBJ1-1 TRBV7-8 NA TGTGCCAGCAGCCAGACACTCAACACTGAAGCTTTCTTT CASSQTLNTEAFF
TRBJ2-2 TRBV29-1 TRBD2 TGCAGCGTTCTGGGACTAGCGGTAGACACCGGGGAGCTGTTTTTT CSVLGLAVDTGELFF
TRBJ1-2 TRBV27 TRBD1 TGTGCCAGCAGCTCCGAAGGGGGCGCCGTGCTTCGTTTCTATGGCTACACCTTC CASSSEGGAVLRFYGYTF
TRBJ2-7 TRBV28 TRBD1 TGTGCCAGCAGTTCCGGGACAGGGGGCGGCGAGCAGTACTTC CASSSGTGGGEQYF
TRBJ1-1 TRBV30 NA TGTGCCTGGAGTTCCCGCCCCAGGGGTGAGACTGAAGCTTTCTTT CAWSSRPRGETEAFF
TRBJ2-1 TRBV19 NA TGTGCCAGTAGTGTCCCCCTAGGCAATGAGCAGTTCTTC CASSVPLGNEQFF
TRBJ1-5 TRBV11-2 TRBD1 TGTGCCAGCAGCGAATCAACAGGGGGCAATCAGCCCCAGCATTTT CASSESTGGNQPQHF
TRBJ2-1 TRBV18 NA TGTGCCAGCTCACCGGCCACCCACAACGACAATGAGCAGTTCTTC CASSPATHNDNEQFF
TRBJ2-2 TRBV2 TRBD1 TGTGCCAGCCCTAGGGACAGTGCCACCGGGGAGCTGTTTTTT CASPRDSATGELFF
TRBJ2-5 TRBV11-3 NA TGTGCCAGCAGCTTAATCGGGGGACAGCAAGAGACCCAGTACTTC CASSLIGGQQETQYF
TRBJ1-4 TRBV5-1 NA TGCGCCAGCAGCTTGGCCAGTAATAATGAAAAACTGTTTTTT CASSLASNNEKLFF
TRBJ2-1 TRBV9 TRBD2 TGTGCCAGCAGCGTAGGGCACGGGAGGGCGAATGAGCAGTTCTTC CASSVGHGRANEQFF
TRBJ2-7 TRBV19 TRBD1 TGTGCCAGTAGTCCGGTCCAGGGGGTGCTTTACGAGCAGTACTTC CASSPVQGVLYEQYF
TRBJ2-2 TRBV27 NA TGTGCCAGCAGGGACACCAACACCGGGGAGCTGTTTTTT CASRDTNTGELFF
TRBJ1-2 TRBV10-3 NA TGTGCCATCAGCCGTGAGGCGGCACTGGTGGATGGCTACACCTTC CAISREAALVDGYTF
TRBJ2-7 TRBV11-3 NA TGTGCCAGCAGCCCCAGATCCTACGAGCAGTACTTC CASSPRSYEQYF
TRBJ2-5 TRBV5-4 TRBD1 TGTGCCATCTTACTAGACGCAGGGGGCTCCCAGTACTTC CAILLDAGGSQYF
TRBJ2-5 TRBV4-2 TRBD2 TGTGCCAGCAGCCAACCGGGACTAGCGGCCCCAGAGACCCAGTACTTC CASSQPGLAAPETQYF
TRBJ1-2 TRBV2 NA TGTGCCAGCCATACCGGATACAGCGGCTACTATGGCTACACCTTC CASHTGYSGYYGYTF
TRBJ2-6 TRBV6-1 NA TGTGCCAGCAGTGCCAGAAGCTCTGGGGCCAACGTCCTGACTTTC CASSARSSGANVLTF
TRBJ1-5 TRBV16 NA TGTGCCAGCTTCCAAGACCGAGGGCAGCCCCAGCATTTT CASFQDRGQPQHF
TRBJ2-2 TRBV5-6 TRBD2 TGTGCCAGCAGCTCCCTAGCGGGAGGGCGACCCGGGGAGCTGTTTTTT CASSSLAGGRPGELFF
TRBJ2-2 TRBV29-1 TRBD1 TGCAGCGCGGGTCCAGGGGGAAACACCGGGGAGCTGTTTTTT CSAGPGGNTGELFF
TRBJ1-6 TRBV19 NA TGTGCCAGTAGTATGGCTCGAAACTATAATTCACCCCTCCACTTT CASSMARNYNSPLHF
TRBJ2-5 TRBV6-5 TRBD2 TGTGCCAGCAGTACACCAGGACTAGCCACAGAGACCCAGTACTTC CASSTPGLATETQYF
TRBJ2-5 TRBV5-4 TRBD1 TGTGCCAGCAGCTTGGAACAGGGGGAGACCCAGTACTTC CASSLEQGETQYF
TRBJ1-4 TRBV5-1 TRBD1 TGCGCCAGCAGCCAAAGCCCGGGACAGGGGGCGAGTAATGAAAAACTGTTTTTT CASSQSPGQGASNEKLFF
TRBJ2-7 TRBV5-6 NA TGTGCCAGCAGCGTGAACAGGAACGAGCAGTACTTC CASSVNRNEQYF
TRBJ2-7 TRBV14 NA TGTGCCACGGGACTTGTAGGCTCCTACGAGCAGTACTTC CATGLVGSYEQYF
TRBJ2-7 TRBV27 NA TGTGCCAGCAGTTTGGGGGCGACCTACGAGCAGTACTTC CASSLGATYEQYF
TRBJ2-1 TRBV11-3 TRBD2 TGTGCCAGCAGCTTAGATGGGGTAGCGGGATGGGATGAGCAGTTCTTC CASSLDGVAGWDEQFF
TRBJ2-3 TRBV7-7 TRBD2 TGTGCTAGCAGCTTATTGCTAGCGGGAGCGGGGACCACAGATACGCAGTATTTT CASSLLLAGAGTTDTQYF
TRBJ2-1 TRBV9 TRBD2 TGTGCCAGCAGCGTAGTCGTAGCGGGAGGGCCTGGTGAGCAGTTCTTC CASSVVVAGGPGEQFF
TRBJ2-7 TRBV14 TRBD1 TGTGCCAGCAGCCAAGGCGGGACAGGGTTCTACGAGCAGTACTTC CASSQGGTGFYEQYF
TRBJ2-5 TRBV30 NA TGTGCCTGGATAGGGACCGGAGGGCAGTACTTC CAWIGTGGQYF
TRBJ2-1 TRBV2 NA TGTGCCAGCAGCGCAAAGGAGGGGAGGTCCTACAATGAGCAGTTCTTC CASSAKEGRSYNEQFF
TRBJ2-2 TRBV6-5 NA TGTGCCACCAACTCTCAGGGGTCCACCGGGGAGCTGTTTTTT CATNSQGSTGELFF
TRBJ2-1 TRBV9 TRBD2 TGTGCCAGCAGCCCCGGGACTAGCGGGAATGAGCAGTTCTTC CASSPGTSGNEQFF
TRBJ2-7 TRBV13 TRBD2 TGTGCCAGCAGCTACTCGGAGCGGGGGGAGCAGTACTTC CASSYSERGEQYF
TRBJ2-7 TRBV7-3 TRBD2 TGTGCCAGCAGCAAACTAGCGGGAGTCTCCTACGAGCAGTACTTC CASSKLAGVSYEQYF